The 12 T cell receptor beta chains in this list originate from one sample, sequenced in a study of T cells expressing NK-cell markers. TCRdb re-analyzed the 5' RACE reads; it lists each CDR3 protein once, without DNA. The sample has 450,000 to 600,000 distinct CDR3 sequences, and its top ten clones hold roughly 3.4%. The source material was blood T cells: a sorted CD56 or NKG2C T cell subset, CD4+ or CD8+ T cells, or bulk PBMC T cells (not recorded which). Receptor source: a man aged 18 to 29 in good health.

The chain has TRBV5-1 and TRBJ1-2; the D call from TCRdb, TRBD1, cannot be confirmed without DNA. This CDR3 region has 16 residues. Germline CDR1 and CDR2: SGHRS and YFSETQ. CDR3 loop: CASSSAGTEIHYGYTF.

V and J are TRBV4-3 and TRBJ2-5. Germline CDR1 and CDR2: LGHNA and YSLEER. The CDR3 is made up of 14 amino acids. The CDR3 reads CASSQELVKETQYF.

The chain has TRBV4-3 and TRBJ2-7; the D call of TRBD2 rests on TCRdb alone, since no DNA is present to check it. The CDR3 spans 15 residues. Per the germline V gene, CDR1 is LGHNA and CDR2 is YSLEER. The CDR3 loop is CASSYTDSSSYEQYF.

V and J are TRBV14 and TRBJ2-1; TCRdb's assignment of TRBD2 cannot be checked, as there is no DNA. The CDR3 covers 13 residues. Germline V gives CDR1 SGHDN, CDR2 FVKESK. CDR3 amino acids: CASSQDLGPSRFF.

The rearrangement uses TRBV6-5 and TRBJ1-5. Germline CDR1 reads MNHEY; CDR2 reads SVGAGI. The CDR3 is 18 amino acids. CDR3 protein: CASSYRDTVMIADQPQHF.

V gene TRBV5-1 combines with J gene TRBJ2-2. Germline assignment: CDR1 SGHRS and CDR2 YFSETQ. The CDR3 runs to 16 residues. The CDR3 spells CASSRIGEGSTGELFF.

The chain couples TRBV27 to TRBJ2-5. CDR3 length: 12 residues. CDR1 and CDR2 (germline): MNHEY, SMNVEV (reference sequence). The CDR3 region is CASSTASETQYF.

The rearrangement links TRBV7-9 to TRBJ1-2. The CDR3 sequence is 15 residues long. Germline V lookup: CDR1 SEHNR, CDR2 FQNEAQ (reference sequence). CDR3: CASSLDAGPSYGYTF.

The CDR3 sequence: CASSLVGGGQASYEQYF. The V gene is TRBV7-2, the J gene TRBJ2-7; TCRdb proposes TRBD1, but this gene call is untestable without DNA. The CDR3 is 17 amino acids. Germline assignment: CDR1 SGHTA and CDR2 FQGNSA.

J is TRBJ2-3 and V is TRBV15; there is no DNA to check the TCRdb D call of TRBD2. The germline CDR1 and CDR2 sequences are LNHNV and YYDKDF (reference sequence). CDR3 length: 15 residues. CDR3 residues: CATSRGLADTDTQYF.

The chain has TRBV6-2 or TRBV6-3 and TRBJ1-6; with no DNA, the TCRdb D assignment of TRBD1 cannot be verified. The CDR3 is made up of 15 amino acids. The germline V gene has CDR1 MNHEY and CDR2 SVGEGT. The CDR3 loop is CASTRSTGPNSPLHF.

CDR3 region: CASSVATGGNEQFF. The chain has TRBV9 and TRBJ2-1; TCRdb's D gene call, TRBD2, goes unchecked for lack of DNA. The CDR3 extends over 14 amino acids. The V gene's germline CDR1 is SGDLS and CDR2 YYNGEE.